One sample yielded the 26 T cell receptor beta chains listed below, sequenced in a study of cytomegalovirus exposure and HLA in healthy donors. Assay used: immunoSEQ multiplex PCR; TCRdb lists only in-frame clones, some missing. The sample has approximately 140,000 clones; roughly nine tenths are singletons. The sequencing input was PBMCs. These receptors were obtained from a man aged 18 to 29 in good health and CMV-seronegative.

The chain uses TRBV6-5 and TRBJ2-5; 8 bases are a match to TRBD1. V lost 5 bases to trimming and J lost 7 bases; unmatched junction nucleotides: 9. The CDR3 covers 14 residues. CDR1 and CDR2 (germline): MNHEY, SVGAGI. CDR3: CASSEDRVVGTQYF. The CDR3 DNA is TGTGCCAGCAGTGAGGACAGGGTGGTCGGGACCCAGTACTTC.

The V gene is TRBV5-1, the J gene TRBJ2-3; the match to TRBD1 covers 7 bases. Germline assignment: CDR1 SGHRS and CDR2 YFSETQ. CDR3 size: 15 residues. J was trimmed by 1 base and V by 6 bases; bases with no gene match: 8. The CDR3 region is CASTFLGTGTDTQYF. CDR3 nucleotides: TGCGCCAGCACCTTCCTAGGGACAGGCACAGATACGCAGTATTTT.

The rearrangement links TRBV5-1 to TRBJ2-1; perhaps TRBD2 as D (6 bases). Germline loops: CDR1 SGHRS, CDR2 YFSETQ. The CDR3 contains 16 residues. Trimming took off 0 bases at V and 4 bases at J, with 14 bases between the two ends. In nucleotides, the CDR3 is TGCGCCAGCAGCTTGGTGGAGCGGGTAAAATACAATGAGCAGTTCTTC. Its translation is CASSLVERVKYNEQFF. Full variable domain (outside the CDR3, taken from reference TRBV5-1 and TRBJ2-1): KAGVTQTPRYLIKTRGQQVTLSCSPISGHRSVSWYQQTPGQGLQFLFEYFSETQRNKGNFPGRFSGRQFSNSRSEMNVSTLELGDSALYLCASSLVERVKYNEQFFGPGTRLTVL.

This chain links TRBV19 with TRBJ1-1; 7 bases line up with TRBD1. The CDR3 runs to 14 residues. Germline V CDR1 and CDR2: LNHDA, SQIVND (reference sequence). Trimming cost V 0 bases and J 4 bases; bases outside gene matches: 2. CDR3: CASSIEAGGTEAFF. The DNA of the CDR3 is TGTGCCAGTAGTATAGAGGCAGGGGGCACTGAAGCTTTCTTT.

This chain connects TRBV2 to TRBJ2-7; 10 bases agree with TRBD1. V shed 4 bases, J shed 1 base, and the junction held 4 bases outside the gene matches. Germline-derived CDR1 and CDR2 are SNHLY and FYNNEI. The CDR3 runs to 15 residues. The CDR3 region is CASSGDRGRSYEQYF. As DNA, the CDR3 is TGTGCCAGCAGTGGGGACAGGGGAAGATCCTACGAGCAGTACTTC.

The chain uses TRBV6-1 and TRBJ2-2; 7 positions agree with TRBD1. Germline V gene sequence: CDR1 MNHNS, CDR2 SASEGT. V lost 6 bases, J lost 4 bases, and 8 bases stayed unmatched. The length of the CDR3 is 15 residues. DNA for the CDR3: TGTGCCAGCAGACTCGACAGGGTGGGCACCGGGGAGCTGTTTTTT. This sequence encodes CASRLDRVGTGELFF.

The sample holds a few counts of this clone. CDR3 in DNA: TGTGCCAGCAGTTACTCAGGGCGGGAGGCCTCCTACGAGCAGTACTTC. Encoded protein: CASSYSGREASYEQYF. The rearrangement joins TRBV6-6 to TRBJ2-7, with TRBD2 matching 8 bases. Losses at the gene ends were 0 bases for V and 0 bases for J; bases not matched to a gene: 4. The CDR3 loop spans 16 amino acids. The germline gives CDR1 MNHNY, CDR2 SVGAGI (reference sequence).

The J gene is TRBJ1-2, the V gene TRBV7-9; TRBD1 might be the D (5 bases). The CDR3 covers 14 residues. The V end was cut by 1 base, the J end by 5 bases, with 11 bases between. Germline CDR1 and CDR2: SEHNR and FQNEAQ (reference sequence). The CDR3 here is CASSLDGGFYGYTF. In nucleotides, the CDR3 is TGTGCCAGCAGCTTAGACGGGGGTTTTTATGGCTACACCTTC.

This rearrangement joins TRBV5-1 to TRBJ1-1; 7 nucleotides line up with TRBD1. Germline V gene data show CDR1 as SGHRS and CDR2 as YFSETQ. The length of the CDR3 is 14 residues. V trimming: 4 bases; J trimming: 5 bases; junction bases outside the gene matches: 8. The CDR3 sequence is CASSLDRRGTEAFF. The CDR3 DNA reads as TGCGCCAGCAGCCTGGACAGGCGAGGAACTGAAGCTTTCTTT.

This sequence joins TRBV4-2 and TRBJ2-1; 8 bases are shared with TRBD2. Unmatched junction bases numbered 15, after V lost 1 base and J lost 4 bases. Looked up from germline, CDR1 is LGHNA and CDR2 is YNFKEQ. The CDR3 has 19 residues. CDR3 nucleotide sequence: TGTGCCAGCAGCCAAGGAGCCGGGACTAGAGTGGGGTATTACAATGAGCAGTTCTTC. Amino acids: CASSQGAGTRVGYYNEQFF.

The chain combines TRBV27 with TRBJ1-1, with D tentatively TRBD1 (6 bases). The ends were cut back, 6 bases at V and 10 bases at J, with 24 bases in the middle. This CDR3 is 15 amino acids long. Germline loops: CDR1 MNHEY, CDR2 SMNVEV (reference sequence). As DNA, the CDR3 is TGTGCCAGCAGACAACAGGGAAATCGAAAGTTGGCAGCTTTCTTT. Translation: CASRQQGNRKLAAFF.

The CDR3 nucleotides are TGTGCCAGCAGCCAAGGTAGGACAGGGCTACCTCTTAGCTACACCTTC. This codes for CASSQGRTGLPLSYTF. The chain joins TRBV4-2 to TRBJ1-2; TRBD1 aligns across 8 bases. With 1 base clipped from V and 9 bases from J, the junction kept 13 bases outside the gene matches. There are 16 residues in the CDR3. Germline V gives CDR1 LGHNA, CDR2 YNFKEQ.

The gene calls are TRBV7-2 and TRBJ2-1; tentatively, D is TRBD1 (6 bases). CDR1 is SGHTA, CDR2 FQGNSA, per germline. Trimming removed 8 bases from V and 1 base from J, with 9 bases in between. This CDR3 has 13 residues. The CDR3 protein is CASLQGSYNEQFF. In DNA form, the CDR3 reads TGTGCCAGCTTGCAGGGGTCCTACAATGAGCAGTTCTTC.

The chain's CDR3 is CATGHLNTEAFF. The CDR3 DNA is TGTGCCACGGGACATCTCAACACTGAAGCTTTCTTT. The rearrangement joins TRBV19 to TRBJ1-1; D is perhaps TRBD1 (6 bases). Germline assignment: CDR1 LNHDA and CDR2 SQIVND (reference sequence). V was shortened by 10 bases and J by 2 bases, with 11 bases between the two germline ends. The CDR3 spans 12 residues. Using reference TRBV19 and TRBJ1-1 for the parts outside the CDR3, the full variable domain is DGGITQSPKYLFRKEGQNVTLSCEQNLNHDAMYWYRQDPGQGLRLIYYSQIVNDFQKGDIAEGYSVSREKKESFPLTVTSAQKNPTAFYLCATGHLNTEAFFGQGTRLTVV.

The chain combines TRBV13 with TRBJ2-7; D is ambiguous. This CDR3 is built from 15 residues. V dropped 0 bases and J dropped 2 bases, with 11 bases sitting between them. The germline V gene has CDR1 PRHDT and CDR2 FYEKMQ (reference sequence). The chain's CDR3 is CASSLGLVAPYEQYF. In nucleotides, the CDR3 is TGTGCCAGCAGCTTAGGGCTAGTCGCCCCCTACGAGCAGTACTTC.

This clone occurred once. This chain links TRBV2 with TRBJ1-2; D remains ambiguous. V was clipped by 10 bases and J by 7 bases, with 7 bases between them. CDR3 length equals 9 residues. Germline CDR1 SNHLY, CDR2 FYNNEI. As DNA, the CDR3 is TGTGCCATCACCGGTGGCTACACCTTC. Protein: CAITGGYTF.

CDR3 sequence reads: CASSYSSGRGETQYF. CDR3 nucleotide sequence: TGTGCCAGCAGTTACTCGAGCGGCAGGGGAGAGACCCAGTACTTC. The genes are TRBV6-5 and TRBJ2-5; a possible D gene is TRBD1 (6 bases). This CDR3 is built from 15 residues. Germline values: CDR1 MNHEY, CDR2 SVGAGI. With 0 bases removed from V and 4 bases from J, the gap between germline ends came to 12 bases.

V usage is TRBV6-5 and J usage is TRBJ2-7; maybe TRBD2 (6 bases). Looked up from germline, CDR1 is MNHEY and CDR2 is SVGAGI. Trimming shortened V by 3 bases and J by 0 bases, and 9 bases separated the two germline ends. CDR3 size: 14 residues. CDR3 region: CASSYSSASYEQYF. The DNA of the CDR3 is TGTGCCAGCAGTTATTCTAGCGCCTCCTACGAGCAGTACTTC.

This CDR3 reads CASSVAPLYNEQFF. The CDR3 nucleotides read TGTGCCAGCAGCGTAGCTCCCCTATACAATGAGCAGTTCTTC. The genes are TRBV9 and TRBJ2-1; no clear D gene. The CDR3 is made up of 14 amino acids. The V gene lost 0 bases and the J gene lost 4 bases, with 8 bases spanning the gap. Germline CDR1 SGDLS, CDR2 YYNGEE.

The gene calls are TRBV10-3 and TRBJ2-5; D gene unclear. The V gene lost 5 bases and the J gene lost 5 bases, with 6 bases spanning the gap. Looked up from germline, CDR1 is ENHRY and CDR2 is SYGVKD. This CDR3 has 11 amino acids. CDR3 in amino acids: CAISPGETQYF. In nucleotides, the CDR3 is TGTGCCATCAGTCCCGGGGAGACCCAGTACTTC.

This clone rates as medium-sized (0.01 to 0.1%). The chain uses TRBV11-2 and TRBJ2-7; tentative D call: TRBD2 (5 bases). The germline V gene has CDR1 SGHAT and CDR2 FQNNGV. The CDR3 length is 16 residues. V lost 4 bases to trimming and J lost 4 bases, with 20 bases between them. The CDR3 region has the DNA TGTGCCAGCAGCTCGCCCTTGGACGGAGGATCTTACGAGCAGTACTTC. Amino acid sequence: CASSSPLDGGSYEQYF. The whole variable domain, remainder taken from reference TRBV11-2 and TRBJ2-7, is EAGVAQSPRYKIIEKRQSVAFWCNPISGHATLYWYQQILGQGPKLLIQFQNNGVVDDSQLPKDRFSAERLKGVDSTLKIQPAKLEDSAVYLCASSSPLDGGSYEQYFGPGTRLTVT.

This rearrangement joins TRBV6-1 to TRBJ2-5; D may be TRBD2 (5 bases). Germline-derived CDR1 and CDR2 are MNHNS and SASEGT. The V and J ends lost 1 base and 0 bases respectively, with 9 bases between them. The CDR3 spans 15 residues. CDR3 region: CASSEVGADQETQYF. In DNA, the CDR3 is TGTGCCAGCAGTGAAGTAGGAGCGGACCAAGAGACCCAGTACTTC.

The V call is TRBV6-5, the J call TRBJ2-7, with 7 bases identical to TRBD1. CDR1 is MNHEY, CDR2 SVGAGI, per germline. The V and J ends lost 2 bases and 4 bases, in that order; junction bases with no gene match: 5. The CDR3 covers 14 residues. This CDR3 is CASSYGAGGYEQYF. The DNA of the CDR3 is TGTGCCAGCAGTTACGGCGCAGGGGGTTACGAGCAGTACTTC.

The V gene is TRBV6-1, the J gene TRBJ2-1, with 8 bases matching TRBD1. Germline values: CDR1 MNHNS, CDR2 SASEGT. V shed 4 bases and J 2 bases; nucleotides not matched to a gene: 4. The CDR3 covers 15 residues. DNA of the CDR3: TGTGCCAGCAGTGGTGGGACAGGTACCTACAATGAGCAGTTCTTC. Translated, it gives CASSGGTGTYNEQFF.

The rearrangement links TRBV15 to TRBJ2-3; weak D call: TRBD1 (5 bases). V was cut by 6 bases and J by 2 bases, with 12 bases left in between. The CDR3 sequence is 14 residues long. The germline gives CDR1 LNHNV, CDR2 YYDKDF (reference sequence). CDR3 region: CATRGASLTDTQYF. CDR3 in DNA: TGTGCCACCAGAGGGGCCAGCCTCACAGATACGCAGTATTTT.

This chain links TRBV5-1 with TRBJ2-5, with 8 bases aligning to TRBD2. With V trimmed by 0 bases and J by 2 bases, 9 bases remained unmatched. The CDR3 has 17 amino acids. Germline assignment: CDR1 SGHRS and CDR2 YFSETQ. CDR3 sequence reads: CASSLVPTAGEQETQYF. The CDR3 bases are TGCGCCAGCAGCTTGGTCCCGACAGCGGGGGAACAAGAGACCCAGTACTTC.